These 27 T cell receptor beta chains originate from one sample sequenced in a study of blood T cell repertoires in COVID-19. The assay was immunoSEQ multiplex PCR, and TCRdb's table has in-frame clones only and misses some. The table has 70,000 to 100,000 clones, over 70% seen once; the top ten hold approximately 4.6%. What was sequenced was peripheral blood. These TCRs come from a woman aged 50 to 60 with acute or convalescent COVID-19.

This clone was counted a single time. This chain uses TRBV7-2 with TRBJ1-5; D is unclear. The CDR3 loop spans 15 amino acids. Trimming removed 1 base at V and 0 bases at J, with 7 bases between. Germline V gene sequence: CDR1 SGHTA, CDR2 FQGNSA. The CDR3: CASSLGVNSNQPQHF. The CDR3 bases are TGTGCCAGCAGCTTAGGAGTGAATAGCAATCAGCCCCAGCATTTT.

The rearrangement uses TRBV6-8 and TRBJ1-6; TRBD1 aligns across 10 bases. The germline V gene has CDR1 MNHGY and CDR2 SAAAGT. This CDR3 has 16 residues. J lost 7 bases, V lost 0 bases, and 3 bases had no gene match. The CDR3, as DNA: TGTGCCAGCAGTTACTCGGGGACAGGGGAGAATTCACCCCTCCACTTT. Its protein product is CASSYSGTGENSPLHF.

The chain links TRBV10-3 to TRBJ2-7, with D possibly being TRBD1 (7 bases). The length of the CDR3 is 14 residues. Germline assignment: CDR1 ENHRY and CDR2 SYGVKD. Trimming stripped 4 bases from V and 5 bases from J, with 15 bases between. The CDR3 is CAISGQGLYDEQYF. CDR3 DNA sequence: TGTGCCATCAGTGGACAGGGACTGTATGACGAGCAGTACTTC.

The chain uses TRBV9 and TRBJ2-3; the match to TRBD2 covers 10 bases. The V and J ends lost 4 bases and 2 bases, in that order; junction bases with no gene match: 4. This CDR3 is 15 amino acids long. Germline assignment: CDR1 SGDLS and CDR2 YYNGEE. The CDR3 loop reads CASSTGLATTDTQYF. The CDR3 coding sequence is TGTGCCAGCAGCACGGGACTAGCGACCACAGATACGCAGTATTTT.

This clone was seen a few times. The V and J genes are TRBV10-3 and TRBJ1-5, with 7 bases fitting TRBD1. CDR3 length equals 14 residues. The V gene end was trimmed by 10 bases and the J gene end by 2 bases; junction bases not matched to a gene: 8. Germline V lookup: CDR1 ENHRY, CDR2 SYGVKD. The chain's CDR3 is CATETGVGNQPQHF. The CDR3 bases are TGTGCCACAGAAACAGGGGTTGGCAATCAGCCCCAGCATTTT.

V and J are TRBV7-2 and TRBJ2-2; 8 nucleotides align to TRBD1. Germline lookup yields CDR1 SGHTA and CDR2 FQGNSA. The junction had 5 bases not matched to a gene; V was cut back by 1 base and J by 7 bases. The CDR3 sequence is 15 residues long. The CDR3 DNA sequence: TGTGCCAGCAGCTTAGTAGCAGGGGGCGGCGGGGAGCTGTTTTTT. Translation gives CASSLVAGGGGELFF.

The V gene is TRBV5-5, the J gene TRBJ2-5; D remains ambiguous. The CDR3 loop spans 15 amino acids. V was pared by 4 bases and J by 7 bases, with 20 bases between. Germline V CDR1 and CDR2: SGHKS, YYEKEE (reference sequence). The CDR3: CASSPPQRPGATQYF. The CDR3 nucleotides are TGTGCCAGCAGCCCCCCCCAGAGGCCCGGCGCGACCCAGTACTTC.

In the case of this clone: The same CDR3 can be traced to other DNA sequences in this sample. CDR3 loop: CASSLAGQQETQYF. DNA for the CDR3: TGTGCCAGCAGCTTAGCGGGACAGCAGGAGACCCAGTACTTC. The J gene is TRBJ2-5, the V gene TRBV7-2; TRBD1 matches at 7 bases. The junction had 3 bases not matched to a gene; V was cut back by 0 bases and J by 5 bases. CDR1 and CDR2 (germline): SGHTA, FQGNSA. The CDR3 runs 14 residues.

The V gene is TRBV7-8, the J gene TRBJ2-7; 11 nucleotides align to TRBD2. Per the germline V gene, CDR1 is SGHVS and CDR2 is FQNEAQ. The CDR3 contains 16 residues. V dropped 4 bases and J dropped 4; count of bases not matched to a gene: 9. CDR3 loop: CASSSGPLAGGYEQYF. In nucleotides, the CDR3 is TGTGCCAGCAGCTCCGGACCCTTAGCGGGGGGGTACGAGCAGTACTTC.

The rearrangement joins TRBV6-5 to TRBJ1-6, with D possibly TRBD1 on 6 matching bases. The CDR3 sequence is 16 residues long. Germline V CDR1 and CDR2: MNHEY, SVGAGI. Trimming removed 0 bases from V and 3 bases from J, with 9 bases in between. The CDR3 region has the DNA TGTGCCAGCAGTTACTCGGGCAGGGGCTATAATTCACCCCTCCACTTT. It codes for CASSYSGRGYNSPLHF.

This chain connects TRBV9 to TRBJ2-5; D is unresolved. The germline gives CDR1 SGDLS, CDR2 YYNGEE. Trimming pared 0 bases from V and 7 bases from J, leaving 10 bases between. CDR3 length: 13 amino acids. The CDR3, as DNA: TGTGCCAGCAGCGTAGTATTAGGCGGGACCCAGTACTTC. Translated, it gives CASSVVLGGTQYF.

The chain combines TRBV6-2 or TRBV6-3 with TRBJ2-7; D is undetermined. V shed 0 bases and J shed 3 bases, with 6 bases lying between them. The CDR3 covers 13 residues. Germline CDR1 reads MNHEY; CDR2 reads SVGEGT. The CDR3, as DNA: TGTGCCAGCAGTTACTCGACGGGCTACGAGCAGTACTTC. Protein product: CASSYSTGYEQYF.

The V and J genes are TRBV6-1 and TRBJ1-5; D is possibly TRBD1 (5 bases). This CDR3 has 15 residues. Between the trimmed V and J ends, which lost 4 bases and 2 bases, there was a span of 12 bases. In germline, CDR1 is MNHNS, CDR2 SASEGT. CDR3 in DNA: TGTGCCAGCAGTGTTTTGGTACAGGGCAATCAGCCCCAGCATTTT. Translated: CASSVLVQGNQPQHF.

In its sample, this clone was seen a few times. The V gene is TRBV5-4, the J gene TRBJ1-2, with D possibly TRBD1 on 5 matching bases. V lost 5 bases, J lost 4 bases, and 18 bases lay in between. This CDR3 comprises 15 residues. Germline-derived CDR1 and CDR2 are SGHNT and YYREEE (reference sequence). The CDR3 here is CASRGGGAQGYGYTF. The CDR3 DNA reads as TGTGCCAGCAGGGGGGGAGGGGCCCAGGGCTATGGCTACACCTTC. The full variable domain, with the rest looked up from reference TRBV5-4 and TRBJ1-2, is ETGVTQSPTHLIKTRGQQVTLRCSSQSGHNTVSWYQQALGQGPQFIFQYYREEENGRGNFPPRFSGLQFPNYSSELNVNALELDDSALYLCASRGGGAQGYGYTFGSGTRLTVV.

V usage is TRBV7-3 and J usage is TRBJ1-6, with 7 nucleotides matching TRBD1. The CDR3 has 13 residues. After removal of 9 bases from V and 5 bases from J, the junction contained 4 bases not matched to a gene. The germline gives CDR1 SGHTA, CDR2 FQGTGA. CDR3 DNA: TGTGCCAGTCGACAGGGTAATAATTCACCCCTCCACTTT. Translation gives CASRQGNNSPLHF.

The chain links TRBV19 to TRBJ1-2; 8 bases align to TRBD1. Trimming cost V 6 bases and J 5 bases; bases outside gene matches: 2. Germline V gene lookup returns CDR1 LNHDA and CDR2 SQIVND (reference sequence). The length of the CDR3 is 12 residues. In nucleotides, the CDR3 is TGTGCCAGTAGCACAGGGGGTTATGGCTACACCTTC. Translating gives CASSTGGYGYTF.

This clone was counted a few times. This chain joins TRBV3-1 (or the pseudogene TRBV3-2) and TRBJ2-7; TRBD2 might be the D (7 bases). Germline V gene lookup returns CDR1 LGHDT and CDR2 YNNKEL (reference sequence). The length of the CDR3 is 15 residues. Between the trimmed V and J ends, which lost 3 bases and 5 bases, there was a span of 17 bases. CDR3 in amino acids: CASSHVSQGRDEQYF. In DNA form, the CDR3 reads TGTGCCAGCAGCCACGTATCTCAGGGGAGGGACGAGCAGTACTTC.

CDR3 DNA sequence: TGTGCCAGCAGCTCAACCGGGACAGGGTATGGCTACACCTTC. Translating gives CASSSTGTGYGYTF. V usage is TRBV7-9 and J usage is TRBJ1-2, with 9 bases that match TRBD1. The V gene end was trimmed by 4 bases and the J gene end by 5 bases; junction bases not matched to a gene: 5. There are 14 residues in the CDR3. Germline CDR1 and CDR2: SEHNR and FQNEAQ (reference sequence). Full variable domain (outside the CDR3, taken from reference TRBV7-9 and TRBJ1-2): DTGVSQNPRHKITKRGQNVTFRCDPISEHNRLYWYRQTLGQGPEFLTYFQNEAQLEKSRLLSDRFSAERPKGSFSTLEIQRTEQGDSAMYLCASSSTGTGYGYTFGSGTRLTVV.

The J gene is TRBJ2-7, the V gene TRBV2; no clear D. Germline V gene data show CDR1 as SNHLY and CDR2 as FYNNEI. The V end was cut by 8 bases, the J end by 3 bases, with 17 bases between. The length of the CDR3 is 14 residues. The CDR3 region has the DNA TGTGCCAGCCTCTCGCCCGACAACGACTACGAGCAGTACTTC. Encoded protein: CASLSPDNDYEQYF.

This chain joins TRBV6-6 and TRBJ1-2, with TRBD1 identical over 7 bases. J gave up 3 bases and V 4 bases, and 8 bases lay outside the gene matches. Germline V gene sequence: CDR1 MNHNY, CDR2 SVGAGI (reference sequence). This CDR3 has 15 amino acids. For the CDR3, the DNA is TGTGCCAGCAGTTTGGTGACAGGGTATGACTATGGCTACACCTTC. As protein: CASSLVTGYDYGYTF.

The CDR3 sequence is CASSEVIGANSPLHF. The CDR3 nucleotides are TGTGCCAGCAGTGAAGTGATAGGGGCCAATTCACCCCTCCACTTT. V and J are TRBV6-1 and TRBJ1-6; TRBD1 is a possible D gene (5 bases). Germline V gives CDR1 MNHNS, CDR2 SASEGT. Trimming pared 1 base from V and 7 bases from J, leaving 11 bases between. The CDR3 is made up of 15 amino acids.

The CDR3 DNA follows: TGTGCCAGCAGCTACGGGGACAGGGCAAGGTACTTC. Protein product: CASSYGDRARYF. V gene TRBV7-2 combines with J gene TRBJ2-7, with TRBD1 matching over 9 bases. V trimming: 4 bases; J trimming: 12 bases; junction bases outside the gene matches: 7. Germline-derived CDR1 and CDR2 are SGHTA and FQGNSA. The CDR3 spans 12 residues.

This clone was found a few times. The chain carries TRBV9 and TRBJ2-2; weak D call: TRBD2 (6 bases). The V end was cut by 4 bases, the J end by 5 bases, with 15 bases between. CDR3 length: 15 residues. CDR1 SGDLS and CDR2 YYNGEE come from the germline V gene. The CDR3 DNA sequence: TGTGCCAGCAGCCCCCGAGCGGGCCGAACCGGGGAGCTGTTTTTT. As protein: CASSPRAGRTGELFF.

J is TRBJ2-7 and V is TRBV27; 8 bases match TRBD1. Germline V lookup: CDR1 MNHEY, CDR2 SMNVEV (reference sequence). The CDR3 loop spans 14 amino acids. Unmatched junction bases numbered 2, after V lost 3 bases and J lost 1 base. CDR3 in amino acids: CASSLGTGSYEQYF. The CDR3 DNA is TGTGCCAGCAGTTTGGGGACAGGTTCCTACGAGCAGTACTTC.

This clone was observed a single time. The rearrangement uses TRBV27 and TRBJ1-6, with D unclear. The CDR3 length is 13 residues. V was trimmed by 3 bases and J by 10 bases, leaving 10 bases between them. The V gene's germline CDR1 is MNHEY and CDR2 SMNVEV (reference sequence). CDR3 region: CASSFMEDSPLHF. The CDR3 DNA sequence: TGTGCCAGCAGTTTCATGGAGGACTCACCCCTCCACTTT.

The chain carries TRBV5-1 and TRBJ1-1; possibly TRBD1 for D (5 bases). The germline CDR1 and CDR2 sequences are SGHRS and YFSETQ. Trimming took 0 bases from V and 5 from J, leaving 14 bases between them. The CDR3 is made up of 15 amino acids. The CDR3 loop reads CASSLAVGLGTEAFF. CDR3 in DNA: TGCGCCAGCAGCTTGGCGGTGGGGCTGGGGACTGAAGCTTTCTTT. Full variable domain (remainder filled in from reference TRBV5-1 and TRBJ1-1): KAGVTQTPRYLIKTRGQQVTLSCSPISGHRSVSWYQQTPGQGLQFLFEYFSETQRNKGNFPGRFSGRQFSNSRSEMNVSTLELGDSALYLCASSLAVGLGTEAFFGQGTRLTVV.

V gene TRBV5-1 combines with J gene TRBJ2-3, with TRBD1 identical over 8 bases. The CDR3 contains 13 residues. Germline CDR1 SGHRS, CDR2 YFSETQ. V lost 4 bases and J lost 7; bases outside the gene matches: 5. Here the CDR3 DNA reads TGCGCCAGCAGCGCCGGACAGGGCTATACGCAGTATTTT. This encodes CASSAGQGYTQYF.